This TCR beta chain was sequenced in a study of blood T cell repertoires in COVID-19. Overall study: Material from acute and convalescent COVID-19 was sourced from the United States, Italy and Spain. Sample material is recorded as cDNA or gDNA derived from T cells, B-cell-depleted T cells, or PBMCs.

The protocol was immunoSEQ multiplex PCR, while the TCRdb copy is restricted to in-frame clones and leaves out a portion. The sample lists over 200,000 clones, more than 65% occurring once. There are 16 residues in the CDR3. The V and J ends lost 1 base and 2 bases, in that order; junction bases with no gene match: 5. Germline V lookup: CDR1 MDHEN, CDR2 SYDVKM. The genes are TRBV28 and TRBJ2-3; 8 bases map to TRBD2. The receptor was isolated from a woman of 80 years or more with acute or convalescent COVID-19. The sequenced sample was peripheral blood. The CDR3 sequence is CASSLLGGRFTDTQYF. DNA for the CDR3: TGTGCCAGCAGTTTATTGGGCGGGAGGTTCACAGATACGCAGTATTTT. The whole variable domain, remainder taken from reference TRBV28 and TRBJ2-3, is DVKVTQSSRYLVKRTGEKVFLECVQDMDHENMFWYRQDPGLGLRLIYFSYDVKMKEKGDIPEGYSVSREKKERFSLILESASTNQTSMYLCASSLLGGRFTDTQYFGPGTRLTVL.